The 9 T cell receptor beta chains below were found in one sample sequenced in a study of blood T cell repertoires in COVID-19. Clones were read by immunoSEQ multiplex PCR, and TCRdb kept only the in-frame ones, dropping some. The profile covers around 64,000 clones, with approximately 87% appearing a single time and 5% to 6.5% taken by the ten largest. Sequencing input: peripheral blood. The receptors stem from a man aged 50 to 60 with active COVID-19.

This clone showed up just once. V is TRBV6-5 and J is TRBJ2-2; no reliable D call. The V gene's germline CDR1 is MNHEY and CDR2 SVGAGI. This CDR3 region has 15 residues. V lost 4 bases and J 0 bases, leaving 9 bases between the germline ends. CDR3 nucleotide sequence: TGTGCCAGCAGTTCGGCGGCGCCGAACACCGGGGAGCTGTTTTTT. It codes for CASSSAAPNTGELFF.

The chain uses TRBV11-2 and TRBJ2-7, with TRBD1 matching 9 bases. V trimming: 0 bases; J trimming: 1 base; junction bases outside the gene matches: 1. The CDR3 is made up of 15 amino acids. Germline V CDR1 and CDR2: SGHAT, FQNNGV. This CDR3 reads CASSLEQGASYEQYF. The CDR3 bases are TGTGCCAGCAGCTTAGAACAGGGGGCTTCCTACGAGCAGTACTTC.

The chain uses TRBV27 and TRBJ2-3; TRBD2 aligns across 12 bases. Germline values: CDR1 MNHEY, CDR2 SMNVEV (reference sequence). The CDR3 is 18 residues long. After removal of 4 bases from V and 2 bases from J, the junction contained 10 bases not matched to a gene. CDR3 residues: CASSSARTSGIFTDTQYF. CDR3 DNA: TGTGCCAGCAGTTCCGCCCGGACTAGCGGGATTTTCACAGATACGCAGTATTTT.

The chain employs TRBV13 and TRBJ1-2; 7 nucleotides agree with TRBD1. Trimming removed 5 bases from V and 0 bases from J; junction bases left unmatched: 9. The CDR3 length is 16 residues. The germline CDR1 and CDR2 sequences are PRHDT and FYEKMQ (reference sequence). The CDR3 coding sequence is TGTGCCAGCAGCCGACGGACAGGAAGAACTAACTATGGCTACACCTTC. Translated, it gives CASSRRTGRTNYGYTF.

The chain has TRBV2 and TRBJ1-2, with D uncertain. V was pared by 6 bases and J by 8 bases, with 19 bases between. The CDR3 spans 14 residues. The germline CDR1 and CDR2 sequences are SNHLY and FYNNEI. This chain's CDR3 is CASSGERDVGGYTF. The CDR3, as DNA: TGTGCCAGCAGCGGGGAAAGGGATGTTGGCGGCTACACCTTC.

The chain uses TRBV2 and TRBJ2-7; 11 bases are a match to TRBD2. Trimming cost V 8 bases and J 4 bases; bases outside gene matches: 22. This CDR3 spans 19 amino acids. The germline gives CDR1 SNHLY, CDR2 FYNNEI. This chain's CDR3 is CASSSGRLAGGIGGYEQYF. The CDR3 region has the DNA TGTGCCAGCTCCAGTGGACGGCTAGCGGGAGGTATAGGTGGGTACGAGCAGTACTTC.

The chain recombines TRBV12-5 with TRBJ2-7; D perhaps matches TRBD1 (6 bases). The CDR3 length is 17 residues. V was clipped by 3 bases and J by 0 bases, with 18 bases between them. Germline CDR1 LGHNT, CDR2 FRNRAP. The CDR3 DNA is TGTGCTAGTGGTTTCGGGCAGGGGTCCTCTATCTCCTACGAGCAGTACTTC. Encoded protein: CASGFGQGSSISYEQYF.

The chain combines TRBV27 with TRBJ2-7, with 8 nucleotides matching TRBD1. CDR3 length equals 16 residues. The V gene's germline CDR1 is MNHEY and CDR2 SMNVEV (reference sequence). V shed 4 bases, J shed 3 bases, and the junction held 11 bases outside the gene matches. The CDR3 DNA reads as TGTGCCAGCAGTTCCGTCGGACAGGGTGGGTACTACGAGCAGTACTTC. This gives the protein CASSSVGQGGYYEQYF.

The chain is built from TRBV24-1 and TRBJ2-3, with TRBD1 matching over 9 bases. With V trimmed by 5 bases and J by 4 bases, 9 bases remained unmatched. Looked up from germline, CDR1 is KGHDR and CDR2 is SFDVKD. The CDR3 totals 16 residues. DNA of the CDR3: TGTGCCACCAGTGGGTGGACAGGGGTCGGCCCAGATACGCAGTATTTT. Its protein is CATSGWTGVGPDTQYF.